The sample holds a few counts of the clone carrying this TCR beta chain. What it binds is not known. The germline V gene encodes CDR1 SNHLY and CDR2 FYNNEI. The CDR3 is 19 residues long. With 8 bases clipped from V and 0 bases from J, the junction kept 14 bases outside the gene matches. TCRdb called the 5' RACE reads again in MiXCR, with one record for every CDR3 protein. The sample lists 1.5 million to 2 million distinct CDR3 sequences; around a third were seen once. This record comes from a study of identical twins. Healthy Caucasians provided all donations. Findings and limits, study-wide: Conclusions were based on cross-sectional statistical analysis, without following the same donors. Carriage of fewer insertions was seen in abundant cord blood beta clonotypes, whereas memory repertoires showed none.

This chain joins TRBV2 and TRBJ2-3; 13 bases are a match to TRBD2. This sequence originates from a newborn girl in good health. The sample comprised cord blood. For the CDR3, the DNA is TGTGCCAGCGCGGACCCGCGACTAGCGGGAGGTTCTAGCACAGATACGCAGTATTTT. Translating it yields CASADPRLAGGSSTDTQYF.